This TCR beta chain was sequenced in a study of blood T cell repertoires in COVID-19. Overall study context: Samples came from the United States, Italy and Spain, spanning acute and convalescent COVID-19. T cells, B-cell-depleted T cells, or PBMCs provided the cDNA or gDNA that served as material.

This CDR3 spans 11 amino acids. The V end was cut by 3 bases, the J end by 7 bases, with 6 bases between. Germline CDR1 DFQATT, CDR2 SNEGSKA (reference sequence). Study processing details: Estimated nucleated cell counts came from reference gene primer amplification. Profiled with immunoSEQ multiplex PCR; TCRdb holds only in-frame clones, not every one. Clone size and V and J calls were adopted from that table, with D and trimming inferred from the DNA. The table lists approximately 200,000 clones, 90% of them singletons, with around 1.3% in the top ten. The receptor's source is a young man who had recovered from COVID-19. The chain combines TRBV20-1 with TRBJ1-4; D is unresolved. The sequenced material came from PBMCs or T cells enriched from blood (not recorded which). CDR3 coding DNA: TGCAGTGCTAGGACACCTGAAAAACTGTTTTTT. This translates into CSARTPEKLFF.